The clone carrying this T cell receptor beta chain is a singleton in its sample. Its antigen is currently unknown. This CDR3 is 15 amino acids long. The germline V gene has CDR1 SEHNR and CDR2 FQNEAQ (reference sequence). The ends lost 4 bases at V and 5 bases at J; junction bases unmatched: 7. These data belong to a study of shared clonotypes between healthy human individuals. Whole-study results and caveats: Incomplete sequencing of sorted subsets was indicated by rarefaction despite large depth.

TCRdb's copy holds only in-frame clones and misses some; the assay was immunoSEQ multiplex PCR. The data show some 2,400,000 clones, with 90% to 97% seen just once and around 0.13% held by the top ten. The gene calls are TRBV7-9 and TRBJ1-4; TRBD1 aligns across 7 bases. The specimen was naive CD4+ T cells sorted from blood. Subset of the sample: CD45RA+ positively selected. The receptor was isolated from a man in his late teens or twenties in good health. DNA of the CDR3: TGTGCCAGCAGCTCCAGACAGGGCCAGAATGAAAAACTGTTTTTT. It translates to CASSSRQGQNEKLFF. Based on the CDR3 plus reference TRBV7-9 and TRBJ1-4, the full variable domain is DTGVSQNPRHKITKRGQNVTFRCDPISEHNRLYWYRQTLGQGPEFLTYFQNEAQLEKSRLLSDRFSAERPKGSFSTLEIQRTEQGDSAMYLCASSSRQGQNEKLFFGSGTQLSVL.